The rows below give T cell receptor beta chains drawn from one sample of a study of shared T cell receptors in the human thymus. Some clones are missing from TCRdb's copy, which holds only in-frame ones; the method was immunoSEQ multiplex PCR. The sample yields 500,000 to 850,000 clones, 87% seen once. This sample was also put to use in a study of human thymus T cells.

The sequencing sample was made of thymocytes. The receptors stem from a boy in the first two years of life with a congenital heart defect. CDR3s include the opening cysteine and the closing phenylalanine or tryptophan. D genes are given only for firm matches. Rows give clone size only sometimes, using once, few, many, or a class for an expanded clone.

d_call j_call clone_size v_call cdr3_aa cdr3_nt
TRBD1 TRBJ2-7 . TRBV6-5 CASSYKQGNPYEQYF TGTGCCAGCAGTTACAAACAGGGGAACCCCTACGAGCAGTACTTC
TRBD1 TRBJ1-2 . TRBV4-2 CASSQEQGSYGYTF TGTGCCAGCAGCCAAGAACAGGGGAGCTATGGCTACACCTTC
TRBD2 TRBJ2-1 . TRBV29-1 CSVTAGLSSYNEQFF TGCAGCGTTACAGCGGGACTAAGCTCCTACAATGAGCAGTTCTTC
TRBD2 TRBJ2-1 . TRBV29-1 CSVEKGLAPYNEQFF TGCAGCGTTGAAAAAGGACTAGCCCCCTACAATGAGCAGTTCTTC
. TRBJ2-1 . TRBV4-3 CASSQGDRVISPGLNYNEQFF TGCGCCAGCAGCCAAGGAGACAGGGTAATAAGTCCGGGACTCAACTACAATGAGCAGTTCTTC
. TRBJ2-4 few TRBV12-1 CASSFEAGGKVDIQYF TGTGCCAGCAGCTTTGAAGCGGGAGGTAAGGTAGACATTCAGTACTTC
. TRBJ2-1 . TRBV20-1 CSAPTRNEQFF TGCAGTGCACCAACTAGGAACGAGCAGTTCTTC
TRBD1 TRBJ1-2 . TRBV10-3 CAISDVRQGDAPNYGYTF TGTGCCATCAGTGACGTTAGACAGGGGGACGCTCCCAACTATGGCTACACCTTC
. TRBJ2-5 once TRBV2 CASLGTPGETQYF TGTGCCAGCTTGGGGACACCGGGAGAGACCCAGTACTTC
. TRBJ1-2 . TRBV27 CASSLWAEGVDGYTF TGTGCCAGCAGTTTATGGGCGGAAGGGGTAGATGGCTACACCTTC
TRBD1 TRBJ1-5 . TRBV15 CATSRGRGQGKNYELVPQHF TGTGCCACCAGCAGAGGGAGGGGACAGGGTAAGAATTACGAGTTGGTGCCCCAGCATTTT
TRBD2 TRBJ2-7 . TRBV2 CASSEAEVAGGSSYEQYF TGTGCCAGCAGTGAAGCTGAGGTAGCGGGGGGAAGCTCCTACGAGCAGTACTTC
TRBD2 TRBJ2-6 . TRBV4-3 CASSQAAGVSSGANVLTF TGCGCCAGCAGTCAGGCAGCGGGGGTGTCCTCTGGGGCCAACGTCCTGACTTTC
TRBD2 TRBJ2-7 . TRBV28 CASSTRELAGREQYF TGTGCCAGCAGCACCCGGGAGCTAGCGGGGCGGGAGCAGTACTTC
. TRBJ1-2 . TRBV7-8 CASTQEYGANYGYTF TGTGCCAGCACCCAGGAGTACGGGGCTAACTATGGCTACACCTTC
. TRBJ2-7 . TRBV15 CATSRDVVGRGNEQYF TGTGCCACCAGCAGAGATGTAGTCGGGAGAGGGAACGAGCAGTACTTC
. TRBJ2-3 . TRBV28 CASRGAVADTQYF TGTGCCAGCAGAGGGGCTGTCGCAGATACGCAGTATTTT
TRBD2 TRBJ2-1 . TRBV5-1 CASSLDSGVYNEQFF TGCGCCAGCAGCTTGGATAGCGGGGTTTACAATGAGCAGTTCTTC
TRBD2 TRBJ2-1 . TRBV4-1 CASSQDLGDSGESRVGQFF TGCGCCAGCAGCCAAGATCTGGGGGATAGCGGGGAAAGTAGGGTTGGGCAGTTCTTC
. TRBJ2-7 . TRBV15 CATSSLRNHPNHLTYEQYF TGTGCCACCAGCAGTCTACGTAATCATCCTAACCACCTAACCTACGAGCAGTACTTC
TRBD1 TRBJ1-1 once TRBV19 CASSAGTGGTEAFF TGTGCCAGTAGTGCCGGGACAGGGGGGACTGAAGCTTTCTTT
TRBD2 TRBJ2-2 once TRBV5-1 CASSRREVDTGELFF TGCGCCAGCAGCCGCCGGGAGGTAGACACCGGGGAGCTGTTTTTT
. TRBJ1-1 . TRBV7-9 CASSLRGDATEAFF TGTGCCAGCAGCTTACGGGGGGATGCCACTGAAGCTTTCTTT
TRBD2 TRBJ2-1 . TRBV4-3 CASSQDLYPGLTYNEQFF TGCGCCAGCAGCCAAGATTTATATCCGGGACTAACCTACAATGAGCAGTTCTTC
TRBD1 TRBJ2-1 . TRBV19 CASKRQGSYNEQFF TGTGCCAGTAAGCGACAGGGTTCCTACAATGAGCAGTTCTTC
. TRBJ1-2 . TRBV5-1 CASSLDRSADYGYTF TGCGCCAGCAGCCTTGACAGATCCGCCGACTATGGCTACACCTTC
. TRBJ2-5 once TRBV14 CASSQEQKKETQYF TGTGCCAGCAGCCAAGAGCAGAAAAAAGAGACCCAGTACTTC
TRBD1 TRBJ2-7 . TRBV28 CASSGYRGLMNEQYF TGTGCCAGCAGTGGGTACAGGGGCCTGATGAACGAGCAGTACTTC
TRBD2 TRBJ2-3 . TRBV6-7 CASDVLAGGRYF TGTGCCAGCGACGTCTTAGCGGGAGGTCGCTATTTT
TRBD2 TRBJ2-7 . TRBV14 CASSQGGTSGSLDEQYF TGTGCCAGCAGCCAAGGGGGGACTAGCGGGAGCCTAGACGAGCAGTACTTC
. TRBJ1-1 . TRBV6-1 CASSEQYRDTEAFF TGTGCCAGCAGTGAACAATACAGGGACACTGAAGCTTTCTTT
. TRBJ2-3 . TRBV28 CASSFILGGRADTQYF TGTGCCAGCAGTTTCATCTTGGGGGGTCGAGCAGATACGCAGTATTTT
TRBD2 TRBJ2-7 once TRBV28 CASSFLAGLAYEQYF TGTGCCAGCAGTTTCCTAGCGGGACTGGCCTACGAGCAGTACTTC
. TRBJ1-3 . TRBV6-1 CASSGGTDSGNTIYF TGTGCCAGCAGTGGGGGGACTGACTCTGGAAACACCATATATTTT
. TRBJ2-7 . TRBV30 CAWKEGRPSSYEQYF TGTGCCTGGAAGGAGGGCCGTCCCAGCTCCTACGAGCAGTACTTC
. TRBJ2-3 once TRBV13 CASSPNGGRPTHTDTQYF TGTGCCAGCAGCCCCAATGGCGGGCGACCTACCCACACAGATACGCAGTATTTT
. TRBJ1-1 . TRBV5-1 CASSLNGGGTEAFF TGCGCCAGCAGCTTGAATGGGGGAGGGACTGAAGCTTTCTTT
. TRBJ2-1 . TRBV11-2 CASSLGFQGRSYNEQFF TGTGCCAGCAGCTTAGGCTTTCAGGGGCGGTCCTACAATGAGCAGTTCTTC
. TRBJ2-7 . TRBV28 CASSLHRGAGNYEQYF TGTGCCAGCAGTTTGCACAGGGGTGCGGGAAACTACGAGCAGTACTTC
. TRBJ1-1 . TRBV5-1 CASSLGANTEAFF TGCGCCAGCAGCTTGGGGGCCAACACTGAAGCTTTCTTT
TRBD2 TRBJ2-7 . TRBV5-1 CASSINLGLAESSYEQYF TGCGCCAGCAGCATTAACCTGGGACTAGCGGAGAGTTCCTACGAGCAGTACTTC
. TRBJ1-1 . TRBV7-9 CASSPKRGVGQLNTEAFF TGTGCCAGCAGCCCAAAGCGGGGGGTTGGACAGCTGAACACTGAAGCTTTCTTT
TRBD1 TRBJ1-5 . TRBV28 CASSPTTGRNQPQHF TGTGCCAGCAGTCCCACGACAGGGCGCAATCAGCCCCAGCATTTT
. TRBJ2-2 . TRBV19 CASSIAGGGQTTGELFF TGTGCCAGTAGTATAGCCGGAGGGGGACAGACCACCGGGGAGCTGTTTTTT
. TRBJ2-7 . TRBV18 CASSPSPGVGSNEQYF TGTGCCAGCTCACCATCCCCCGGGGTAGGGAGCAACGAGCAGTACTTC
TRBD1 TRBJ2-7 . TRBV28 CASSSGTGDPYEQYF TGTGCCAGCAGTTCCGGGACAGGGGACCCCTACGAGCAGTACTTC
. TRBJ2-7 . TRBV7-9 CASSLVAGSSYEQYF TGTGCCAGCAGCTTAGTGGCAGGTAGCTCCTACGAGCAGTACTTC